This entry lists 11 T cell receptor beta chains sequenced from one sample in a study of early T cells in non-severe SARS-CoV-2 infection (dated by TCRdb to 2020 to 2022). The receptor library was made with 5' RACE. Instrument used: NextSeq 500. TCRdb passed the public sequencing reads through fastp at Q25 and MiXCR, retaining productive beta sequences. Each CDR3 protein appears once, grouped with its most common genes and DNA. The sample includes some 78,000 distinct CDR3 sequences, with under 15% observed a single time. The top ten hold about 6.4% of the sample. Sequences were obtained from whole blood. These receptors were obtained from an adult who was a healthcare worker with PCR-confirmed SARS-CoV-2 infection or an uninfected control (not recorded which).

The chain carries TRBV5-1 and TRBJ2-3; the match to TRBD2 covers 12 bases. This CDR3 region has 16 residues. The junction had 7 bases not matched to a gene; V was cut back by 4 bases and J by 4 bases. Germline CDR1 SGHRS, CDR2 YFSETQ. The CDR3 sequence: CASSPETSGSPDTQYF. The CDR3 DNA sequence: TGCGCCAGCAGCCCTGAGACTAGCGGGAGCCCAGATACGCAGTATTTT.

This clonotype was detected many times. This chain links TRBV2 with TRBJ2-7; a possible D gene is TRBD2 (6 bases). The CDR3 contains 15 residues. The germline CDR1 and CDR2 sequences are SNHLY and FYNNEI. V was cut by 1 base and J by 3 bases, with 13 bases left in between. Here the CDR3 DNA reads TGTGCCAGCAGTGAAGGGGGACTGAGGAGCTACGAGCAGTACTTC. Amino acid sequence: CASSEGGLRSYEQYF.

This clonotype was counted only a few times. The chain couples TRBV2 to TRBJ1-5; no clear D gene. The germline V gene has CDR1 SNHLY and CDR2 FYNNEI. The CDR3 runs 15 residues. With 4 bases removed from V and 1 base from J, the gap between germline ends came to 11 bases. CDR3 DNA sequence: TGTGCCAGCAGTGGGCCGACTAGAAGCAATCAGCCCCAGCATTTT. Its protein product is CASSGPTRSNQPQHF.

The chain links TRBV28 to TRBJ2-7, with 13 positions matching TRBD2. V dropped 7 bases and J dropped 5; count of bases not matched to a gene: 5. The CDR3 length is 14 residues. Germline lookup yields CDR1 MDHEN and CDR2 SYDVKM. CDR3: CASTRTSGRNEQYF. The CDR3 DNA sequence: TGTGCCAGCACCCGGACTAGCGGGAGAAACGAGCAGTACTTC.

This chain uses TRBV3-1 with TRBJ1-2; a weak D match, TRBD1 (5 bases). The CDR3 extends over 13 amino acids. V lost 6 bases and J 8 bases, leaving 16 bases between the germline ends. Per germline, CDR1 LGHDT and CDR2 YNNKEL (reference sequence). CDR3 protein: CASRGTGSLGYTF. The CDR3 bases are TGTGCCAGCAGGGGTACAGGCTCTTTAGGCTACACCTTC.

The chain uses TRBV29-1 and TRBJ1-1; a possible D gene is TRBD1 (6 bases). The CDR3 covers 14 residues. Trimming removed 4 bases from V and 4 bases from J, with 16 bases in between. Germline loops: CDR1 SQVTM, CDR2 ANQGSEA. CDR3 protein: CSVGGAGGSTEAFF. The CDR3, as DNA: TGCAGCGTTGGGGGGGCGGGCGGTAGCACTGAAGCTTTCTTT.

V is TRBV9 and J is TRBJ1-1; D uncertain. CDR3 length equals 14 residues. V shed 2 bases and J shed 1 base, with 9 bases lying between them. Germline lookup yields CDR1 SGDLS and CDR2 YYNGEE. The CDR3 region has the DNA TGTGCCAGCAGCGTTATGATGGAGAACACTGAAGCTTTCTTT. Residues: CASSVMMENTEAFF.

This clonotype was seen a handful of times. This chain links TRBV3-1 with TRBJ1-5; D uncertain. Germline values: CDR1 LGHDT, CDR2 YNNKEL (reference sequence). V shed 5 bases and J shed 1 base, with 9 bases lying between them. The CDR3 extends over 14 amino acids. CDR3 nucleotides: TGTGCCAGCAGCGGCACGGGGAGCAATCAGCCCCAGCATTTT. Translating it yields CASSGTGSNQPQHF.

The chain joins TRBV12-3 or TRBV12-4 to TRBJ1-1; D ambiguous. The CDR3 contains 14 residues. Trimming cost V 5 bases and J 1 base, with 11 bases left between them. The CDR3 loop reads CASSLGRKNTEAFF. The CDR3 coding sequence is TGTGCCAGCAGTCTCGGACGGAAGAACACTGAAGCTTTCTTT.

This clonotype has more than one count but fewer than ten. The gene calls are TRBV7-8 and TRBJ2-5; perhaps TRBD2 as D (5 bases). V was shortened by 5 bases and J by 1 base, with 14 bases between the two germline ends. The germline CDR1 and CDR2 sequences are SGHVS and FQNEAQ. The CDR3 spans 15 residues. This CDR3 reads CASSPTAEIQETQYF. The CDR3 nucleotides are TGTGCCAGCAGCCCCACAGCGGAGATCCAAGAGACCCAGTACTTC. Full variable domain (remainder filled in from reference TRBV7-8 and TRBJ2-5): GAGVSQSPRYKVAKRGQDVALRCDPISGHVSLFWYQQALGQGPEFLTYFQNEAQLDKSGLPSDRFFAERPEGSVSTLKIQRTQQEDSAVYLCASSPTAEIQETQYFGPGTRLLVL.

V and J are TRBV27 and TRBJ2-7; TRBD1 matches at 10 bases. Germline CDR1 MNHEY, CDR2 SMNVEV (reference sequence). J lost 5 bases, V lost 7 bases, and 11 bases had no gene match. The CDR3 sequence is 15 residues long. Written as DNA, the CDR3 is TGTGCCAGCACCCACCGGGGACAGGGGATAAACGAGCAGTACTTC. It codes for CASTHRGQGINEQYF.